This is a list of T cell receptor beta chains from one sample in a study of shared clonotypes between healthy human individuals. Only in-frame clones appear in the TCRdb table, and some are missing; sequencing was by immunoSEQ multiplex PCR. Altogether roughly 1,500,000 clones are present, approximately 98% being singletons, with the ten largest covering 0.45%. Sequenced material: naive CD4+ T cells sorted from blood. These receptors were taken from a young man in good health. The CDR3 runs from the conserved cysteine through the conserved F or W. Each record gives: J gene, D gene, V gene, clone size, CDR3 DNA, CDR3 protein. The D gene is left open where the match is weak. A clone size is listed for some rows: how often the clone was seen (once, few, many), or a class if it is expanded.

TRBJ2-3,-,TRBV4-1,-,TGCGCCAGCAGCCAGCCGACTTCAGATACGCAGTATTTT,CASSQPTSDTQYF
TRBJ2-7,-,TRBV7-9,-,TGTGCCAGCAGCTCCAACGAGCAGTACTTC,CASSSNEQYF
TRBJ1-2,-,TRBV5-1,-,TGCGCCAGCAGCTTGGATGGTTCGGCCACATATAACTATGGCTACACCTTC,CASSLDGSATYNYGYTF
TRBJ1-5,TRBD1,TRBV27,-,TGTGCCAGCAGTTTAAGGACAGGAGGTCAGCCCCAGCATTTT,CASSLRTGGQPQHF
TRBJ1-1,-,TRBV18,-,TGTGCCAGCTCCCCAACAGAGAACACTGAAGCTTTCTTT,CASSPTENTEAFF
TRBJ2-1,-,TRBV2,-,TGTGCCAGCTTTAGGGTAAGCTCCTACAATGAGCAGTTCTTC,CASFRVSSYNEQFF
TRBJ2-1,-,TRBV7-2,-,TGTGCCAGCAGCCGAGAAGACATCTCCTACAATGAGCAGTTCTTC,CASSREDISYNEQFF
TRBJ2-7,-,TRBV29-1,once,TGCAGCGTTGACATAGCCTACGAGCAGTACTTC,CSVDIAYEQYF
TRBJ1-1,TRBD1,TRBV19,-,TGTGCCAGTACCCGGACAGGTTCGGGCCCAGAAGCTTTCTTT,CASTRTGSGPEAFF
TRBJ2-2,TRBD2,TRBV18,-,TGTGCCAGCTCACCGCTTCCTAGCGGGAGAGTCGGGGAGCTGTTTTTT,CASSPLPSGRVGELFF
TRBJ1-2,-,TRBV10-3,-,TGTGCCATCAGTGAAAGCAATGGCTACACCTTC,CAISESNGYTF
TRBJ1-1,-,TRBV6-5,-,TGTGCCAGCAGTTACACCCGCGGGACTGAAGCTTTCTTT,CASSYTRGTEAFF
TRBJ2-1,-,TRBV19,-,-,CASSSGLAALNEQFF
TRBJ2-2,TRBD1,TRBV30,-,TGTGCCTCCGACAGGGTTAGGGGGGAGCTGTTTTTT,CASDRVRGELFF
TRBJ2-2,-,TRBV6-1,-,TGTGCCACACCCGACAGAAACACCGGGGAGCTGTTTTTT,CATPDRNTGELFF
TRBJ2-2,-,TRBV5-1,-,TGCGCCAGCAGCTTTGATTTTGAGGGGGAGCTGTTTTTT,CASSFDFEGELFF
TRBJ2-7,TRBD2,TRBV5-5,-,TGTGCCAGCAGCTTGACTAGCGGGACCGAGCAGTACTTC,CASSLTSGTEQYF
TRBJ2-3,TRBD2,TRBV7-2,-,TGTGCCAGCAGCTTAGTGGGAACTAGCGGGAGGACAGATACGCAGTATTTT,CASSLVGTSGRTDTQYF
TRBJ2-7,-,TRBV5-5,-,TGTGCCAGCAGCCAGGTGGAAGTGGCTCCCCTTTCCTACGAGCAGTACTTC,CASSQVEVAPLSYEQYF
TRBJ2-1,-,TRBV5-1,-,TGCGCCAGCAGCTCAACCGGGACTCCCCCCCTCTTC,CASSSTGTPPLF
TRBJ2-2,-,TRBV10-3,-,TGTGCCATCAGTGATAAGTCAGGTACCACCGGGGAGCTGTTTTTT,CAISDKSGTTGELFF
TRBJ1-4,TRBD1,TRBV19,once,TGTGCCAGTAGCCCAACGGGAACAGGGGAGATTGGTGAAAAACTGTTTTTT,CASSPTGTGEIGEKLFF
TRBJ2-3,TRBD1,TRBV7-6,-,TGTGCCAGCAGCTTAGGAACAGGGGACGGTTCAGATACGCAGTATTTT,CASSLGTGDGSDTQYF
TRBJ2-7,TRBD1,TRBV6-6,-,TGTGCCAGCAGCTTCGGACAGGGGAGGCTCTACGAGCAGTACTTC,CASSFGQGRLYEQYF
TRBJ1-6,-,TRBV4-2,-,TGTGCCAGCAGCCAAGATTGGTGGGGGGGCCGGGCGAATTCACCCCTCCACTTT,CASSQDWWGGRANSPLHF
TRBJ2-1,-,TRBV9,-,TGTGCCAGCAGCCCAAGGGTCTCAGGGAATGAGCAGTTCTTC,CASSPRVSGNEQFF
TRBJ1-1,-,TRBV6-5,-,TGTGCCAGCAGTTATGGGGGCTGGACTGAAGCTTTCTTT,CASSYGGWTEAFF
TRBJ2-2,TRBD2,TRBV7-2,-,TGTGCCAGCAGCTTAGGCTTTTTCGGTACTAGCGGGAGTACCGGGGAGCTGTTTTTT,CASSLGFFGTSGSTGELFF
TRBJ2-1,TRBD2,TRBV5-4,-,TGTGCCAGCAGCTTACTAGCGGGATTTTACAATGAGCAGTTCTTC,CASSLLAGFYNEQFF
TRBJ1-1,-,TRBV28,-,TGTGCCAGCAGGGTTCAGGGTATGAACACTGAAGCTTTCTTT,CASRVQGMNTEAFF
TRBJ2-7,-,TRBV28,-,TGTGCCAGCAGTTCTGCTGGGCGGGTCTCCTACGAGCAGTACTTC,CASSSAGRVSYEQYF
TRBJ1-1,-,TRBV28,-,TGTGCCAGCGCCAGGATGATGAACACTGAAGCTTTCTTT,CASARMMNTEAFF
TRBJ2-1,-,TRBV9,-,TGTGCCAGCAGCGTAGTTTCGATCTACAATGAGCAGTTCTTC,CASSVVSIYNEQFF
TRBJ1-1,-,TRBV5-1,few,TGCGCCAGCAGCCTGGACAGAATGAACACTGAAGCTTTCTTT,CASSLDRMNTEAFF
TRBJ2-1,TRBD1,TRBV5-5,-,TGTGCCAGCAGCCGAGGGGGCGACTCCTACAATGAGCAGTTCTTC,CASSRGGDSYNEQFF
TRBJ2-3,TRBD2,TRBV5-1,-,TGCGCCAGCAGACCGGGAGGGAACGCAGATACGCAGTATTTT,CASRPGGNADTQYF
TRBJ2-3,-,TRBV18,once,TGTGCCAGCTCACCACCTCAGTGGCGGGTCACAGATACGCAGTATTTT,CASSPPQWRVTDTQYF
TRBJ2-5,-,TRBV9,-,TGTGCCAGCAGCGTAGGGGGGGACAAACAAGAGACCCAGTACTTC,CASSVGGDKQETQYF
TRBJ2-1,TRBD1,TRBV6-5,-,TGTGCCAGCAGTGCGACAGGGCACAATGAGCAGTTCTTC,CASSATGHNEQFF
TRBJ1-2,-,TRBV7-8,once,TGTGCCAGCAGCGTAAACTATGGCTACACCTTC,CASSVNYGYTF
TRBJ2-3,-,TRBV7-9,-,TGTGCCACCATCCAGGACCGCCACACAGATACGCAGTATTTT,CATIQDRHTDTQYF
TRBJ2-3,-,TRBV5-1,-,TGCGCCAGCAGCTTGATCCCCTCTGGAGGGGGCGGCTCAGATACGCAGTATTTT,CASSLIPSGGGGSDTQYF
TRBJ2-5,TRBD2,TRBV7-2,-,TGTGCCAGCAGCCGCACCCTTACTAGCGGGTTCGCGGGGGAGACCCAGTACTTC,CASSRTLTSGFAGETQYF
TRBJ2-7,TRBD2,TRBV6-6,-,TGTGCCAGCAGTTACCCGGGGGGGGAGCAGTACTTC,CASSYPGGEQYF
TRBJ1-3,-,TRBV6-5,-,TGTGCCAGCAGTCTAAACTGGGATTCTGGAAACACCATATATTTT,CASSLNWDSGNTIYF
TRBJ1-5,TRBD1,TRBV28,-,TGTGCCAGCAGTTCCTGGGACAGGGGGATTCAGCCCCAGCATTTT,CASSSWDRGIQPQHF
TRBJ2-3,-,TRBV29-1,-,TGCAGCGTTGAGAGAGGGAGCACAGATACGCAGTATTTT,CSVERGSTDTQYF
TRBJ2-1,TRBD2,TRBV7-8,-,TGTGCCAGCAGCATTAGCGGGAGCGCCTACAATGAGCAGTTCTTC,CASSISGSAYNEQFF
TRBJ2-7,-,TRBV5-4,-,TGTGCCAGCAGCTACGACAGAGGCGAGCAGTACTTC,CASSYDRGEQYF
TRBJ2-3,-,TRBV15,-,TGTGCCACCAGCAGAGATGGCGGAACCGAATCAAGAGCAGATACGCAGTATTTT,CATSRDGGTESRADTQYF
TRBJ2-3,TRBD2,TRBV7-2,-,TGTGCCAGCAGCCGGACTAGCGGGGAAAATACGCAGTATTTT,CASSRTSGENTQYF
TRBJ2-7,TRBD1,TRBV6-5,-,TGTGCCAGCAGGGAGGCCGGGACAGCAAACTACGAGCAGTACTTC,CASREAGTANYEQYF